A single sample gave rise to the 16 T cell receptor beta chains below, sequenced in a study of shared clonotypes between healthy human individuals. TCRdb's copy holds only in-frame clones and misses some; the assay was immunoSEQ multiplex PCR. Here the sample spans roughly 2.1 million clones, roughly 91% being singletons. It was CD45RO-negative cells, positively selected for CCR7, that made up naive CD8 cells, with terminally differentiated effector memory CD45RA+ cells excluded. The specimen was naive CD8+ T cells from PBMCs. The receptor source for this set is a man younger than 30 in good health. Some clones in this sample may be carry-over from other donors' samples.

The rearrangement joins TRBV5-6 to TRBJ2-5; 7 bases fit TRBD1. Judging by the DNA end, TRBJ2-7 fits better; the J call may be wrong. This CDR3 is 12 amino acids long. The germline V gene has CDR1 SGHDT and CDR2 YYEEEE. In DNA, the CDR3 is TGTGCCAGCAGCTGGACAGGAGACGAGCAGTACTTC. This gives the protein CASSWTGDEQYF.

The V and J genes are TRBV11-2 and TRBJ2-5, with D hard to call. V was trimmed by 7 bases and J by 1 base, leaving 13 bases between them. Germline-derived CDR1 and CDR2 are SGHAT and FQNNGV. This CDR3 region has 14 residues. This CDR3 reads CASNRPKSQETQYF. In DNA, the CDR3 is TGTGCCAGCAATCGACCGAAATCCCAAGAGACCCAGTACTTC.

The CDR3 nucleotides read TGTGCCAGCAGCTTAGCGGCGGGAGGGCTCCTCTACGAGCAGTACTTC. Translating gives CASSLAAGGLLYEQYF. The chain has TRBV7-2 and TRBJ2-7, with 9 bases matching TRBD2. The J segment lost 3 bases and the V segment lost 0 bases, leaving 6 bases of the junction unmatched. The CDR3 is 16 amino acids. Germline assignment: CDR1 SGHTA and CDR2 FQGNSA.

The CDR3 nucleotides read TGTGCCAGCAGCTACCAGCGCGCGAACACCGGGGAGCTGTTTTTT. Encoded protein: CASSYQRANTGELFF. The V and J genes are TRBV14 and TRBJ2-2; unclear D gene. The V gene's germline CDR1 is SGHDN and CDR2 FVKESK. The CDR3 extends over 15 amino acids. V lost 5 bases and J 0 bases, leaving 10 bases between the germline ends.

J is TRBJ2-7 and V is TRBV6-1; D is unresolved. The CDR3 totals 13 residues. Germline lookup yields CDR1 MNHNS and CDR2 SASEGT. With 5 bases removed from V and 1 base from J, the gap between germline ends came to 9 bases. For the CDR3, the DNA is TGTGCCAGCAGTTTAGGATGGTCCTACGAGCAGTACTTC. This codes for CASSLGWSYEQYF.

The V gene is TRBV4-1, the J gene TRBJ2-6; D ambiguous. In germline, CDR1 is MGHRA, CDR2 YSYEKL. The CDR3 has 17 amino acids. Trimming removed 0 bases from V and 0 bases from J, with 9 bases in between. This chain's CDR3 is CASSQDSTVSGANVLTF. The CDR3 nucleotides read TGCGCCAGCAGCCAAGACAGCACAGTCTCTGGGGCCAACGTCCTGACTTTC.

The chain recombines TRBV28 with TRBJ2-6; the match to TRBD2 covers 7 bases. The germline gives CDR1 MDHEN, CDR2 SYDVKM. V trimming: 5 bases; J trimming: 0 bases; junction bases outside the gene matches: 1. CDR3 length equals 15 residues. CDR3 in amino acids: CASSSGNSGANVLTF. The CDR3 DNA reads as TGTGCCAGCAGTAGCGGGAACTCTGGGGCCAACGTCCTGACTTTC.

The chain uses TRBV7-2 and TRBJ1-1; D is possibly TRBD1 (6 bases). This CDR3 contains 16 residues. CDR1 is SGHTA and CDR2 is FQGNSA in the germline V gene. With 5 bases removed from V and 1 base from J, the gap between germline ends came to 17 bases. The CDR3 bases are TGTGCCAGCAGCGTTAATGCGGGACATTGGAACACTGAAGCTTTCTTT. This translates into CASSVNAGHWNTEAFF.

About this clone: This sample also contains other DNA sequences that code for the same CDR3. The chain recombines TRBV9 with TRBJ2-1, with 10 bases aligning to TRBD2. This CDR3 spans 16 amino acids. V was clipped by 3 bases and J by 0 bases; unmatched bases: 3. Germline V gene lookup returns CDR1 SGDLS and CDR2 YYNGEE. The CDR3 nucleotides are TGTGCCAGCAGCGGCGCTAGCGGGAGCTCCTACAATGAGCAGTTCTTC. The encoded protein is CASSGASGSSYNEQFF.

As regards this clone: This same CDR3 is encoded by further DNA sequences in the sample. The CDR3 spells CASSLGLAGPYEQYF. The CDR3 DNA sequence: TGTGCCAGCAGCTTAGGACTAGCGGGGCCCTACGAGCAGTACTTC. The chain uses TRBV7-2 and TRBJ2-7; 11 nucleotides match TRBD2. This CDR3 has 15 residues. Germline V lookup: CDR1 SGHTA, CDR2 FQGNSA. The V segment lost 1 base and the J segment 2 bases; nucleotides outside the gene matches: 1. Filled out from reference TRBV7-2 and TRBJ2-7, the complete variable domain reads GAGVSQSPSNKVTEKGKDVELRCDPISGHTALYWYRQSLGQGLEFLIYFQGNSAPDKSGLPSDRFSAERTGGSVSTLTIQRTQQEDSAVYLCASSLGLAGPYEQYFGPGTRLTVT.

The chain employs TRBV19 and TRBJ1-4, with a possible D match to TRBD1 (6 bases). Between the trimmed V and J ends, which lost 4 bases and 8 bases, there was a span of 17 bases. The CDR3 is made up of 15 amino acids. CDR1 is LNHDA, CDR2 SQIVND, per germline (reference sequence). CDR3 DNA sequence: TGTGCCAGTAGTACCAGGGACAAGGGGGAAGAAAAACTGTTTTTT. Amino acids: CASSTRDKGEEKLFF.

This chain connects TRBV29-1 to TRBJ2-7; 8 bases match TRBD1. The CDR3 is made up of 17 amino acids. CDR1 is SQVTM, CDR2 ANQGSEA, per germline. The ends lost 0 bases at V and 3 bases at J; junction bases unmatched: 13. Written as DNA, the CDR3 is TGCAGCGTTGAAGATCGTTTAGGACAGGGTGTATTCTACGAGCAGTACTTC. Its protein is CSVEDRLGQGVFYEQYF.

In nucleotides, the CDR3 is TGTGCCAGCAGCCCGAGTCAGGGGGCGCAGGGCTACACCTTC. Protein sequence: CASSPSQGAQGYTF. This chain uses TRBV5-5 with TRBJ1-2; the match to TRBD1 covers 8 bases. The CDR3 spans 14 residues. The junction had 10 bases not matched to a gene; V was cut back by 4 bases and J by 8 bases. The germline gives CDR1 SGHKS, CDR2 YYEKEE (reference sequence).

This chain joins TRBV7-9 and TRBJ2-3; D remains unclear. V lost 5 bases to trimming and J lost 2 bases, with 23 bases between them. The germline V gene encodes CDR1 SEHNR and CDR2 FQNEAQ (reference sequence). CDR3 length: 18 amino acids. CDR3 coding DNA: TGTGCCAGCAGCCTCCCTATCCGGGTCGACGGTAACACAGATACGCAGTATTTT. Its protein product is CASSLPIRVDGNTDTQYF.

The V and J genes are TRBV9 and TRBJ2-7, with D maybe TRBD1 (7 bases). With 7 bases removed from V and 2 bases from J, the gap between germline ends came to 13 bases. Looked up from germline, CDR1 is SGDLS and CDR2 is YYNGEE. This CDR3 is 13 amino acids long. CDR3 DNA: TGTGCCAGCGGTCCAGGGGGGACCTACGAGCAGTACTTC. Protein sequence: CASGPGGTYEQYF.

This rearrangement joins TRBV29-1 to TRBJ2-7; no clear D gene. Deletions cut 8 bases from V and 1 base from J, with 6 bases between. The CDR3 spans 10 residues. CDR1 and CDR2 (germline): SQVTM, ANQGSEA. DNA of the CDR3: TGCAGCCCCTTATCCTACGAGCAGTACTTC. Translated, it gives CSPLSYEQYF.